These T cell receptor beta chains were read from a single sample in a study of T cell responses to AZD1222 COVID-19 vaccine. TCRdb's table, derived via immunoSEQ multiplex PCR, lists solely in-frame clones and lacks some. The table shows about 140,000 clones, with about nine tenths occurring only once. The sequencing here drew on peripheral blood, taken 28 days after the second AZD1222 dose. All receptors derive from an adult who received the AZD1222 COVID-19 vaccine. The CDR3 runs from the conserved cysteine through the conserved F or W. A D gene is named only where the DNA matches it firmly. Some rows mark clone size as missing; the rest say once, few, many or name a class of expanded clone.

V: TRBV3-1/TRBV3-2; J: TRBJ1-6; size: NA; D: NA; DNA: TGTGCCAGCAGCCGGAGTGTTGGAGGGAGCTCCTATAATTCACCCCTCCACTTT; CDR3: CASSRSVGGSSYNSPLHF
V: TRBV5-1; J: TRBJ1-6; size: NA; D: NA; DNA: TGCGCCAGCAGCTTTGGAACCGAGGGTTCACCCCTCCACTTT; CDR3: CASSFGTEGSPLHF
V: TRBV6-5; J: TRBJ1-5; size: once; D: NA; DNA: TGTGCCAGCAGTTACTCAGGGAAACTGTCTCAGCCCCAGCATTTT; CDR3: CASSYSGKLSQPQHF
V: TRBV5-4; J: TRBJ2-7; size: NA; D: NA; DNA: TGTGCCAGCAGCTTGGGCAGCCAGGGTAACCCCTACGAGCAGTACTTC; CDR3: CASSLGSQGNPYEQYF
V: TRBV6-5; J: TRBJ2-7; size: NA; D: TRBD2; DNA: TGTGCCAGCAGGGGAGGGGTGTACGAGCAGTACTTC; CDR3: CASRGGVYEQYF
V: TRBV5-1; J: TRBJ2-3; size: few; D: NA; DNA: TGCGCCAGCAGCTTAATCTCCCAGCAGGATACGCAGTATTTT; CDR3: CASSLISQQDTQYF
V: TRBV11-1; J: TRBJ2-7; size: NA; D: TRBD2; DNA: TGTGCCAGCAGTCCGGGACTAGCGGGCATCACCTACGAGCAGTACTTC; CDR3: CASSPGLAGITYEQYF
V: TRBV19; J: TRBJ2-2; size: NA; D: NA; DNA: TGTGCCAGCAGAACAGAAAGGACAGCCAACACCGGGGAGCTGTTTTTT; CDR3: CASRTERTANTGELFF
V: TRBV19; J: TRBJ2-5; size: NA; D: TRBD2; DNA: TGTGCCAGTAGTATAAGACTAGCGTCAGAGACCCAGTACTTC; CDR3: CASSIRLASETQYF
V: TRBV11-2; J: TRBJ1-6; size: NA; D: NA; DNA: TGTGCCAGCACCCCCCGAGGAGGGGGGAGCTCCTATAATTCACCCCTCCACTTT; CDR3: CASTPRGGGSSYNSPLHF
V: TRBV5-4; J: TRBJ2-7; size: NA; D: NA; DNA: TGTGCCAGCAGCTTGGGCAGGGGTGGCTACGAGCAGTACTTC; CDR3: CASSLGRGGYEQYF
V: TRBV30; J: TRBJ1-2; size: NA; D: TRBD1; DNA: TGTGCCTGGCAACCAGGGACAGGCACTAACTATGGCTACACCTTC; CDR3: CAWQPGTGTNYGYTF
V: TRBV19; J: TRBJ1-5; size: NA; D: NA; DNA: TGTGCCAGTAGTACACAGGGTTATCAGCCCCAGCATTTT; CDR3: CASSTQGYQPQHF
V: TRBV3-1/TRBV3-2; J: TRBJ1-2; size: NA; D: NA; DNA: TGTGCCAGCAGCCTCAGGACATCAAACCCCTATGGCTACACCTTC; CDR3: CASSLRTSNPYGYTF
V: TRBV19; J: TRBJ1-1; size: NA; D: NA; DNA: TGTGCCAGTAGGAACTTGGACGGCACTGAAGCTTTCTTT; CDR3: CASRNLDGTEAFF
V: TRBV7-9; J: TRBJ2-2; size: NA; D: NA; DNA: TGTGCCAGCAGCCAAGCGGGCGGAACCGGGGAGCTGTTTTTT; CDR3: CASSQAGGTGELFF
V: TRBV15; J: TRBJ2-3; size: NA; D: NA; DNA: TGTGCCACCAGCAGATCGTACGGGACGGCAGATACGCAGTATTTT; CDR3: CATSRSYGTADTQYF
V: TRBV28; J: TRBJ1-4; size: NA; D: TRBD1; DNA: TGTGCCAGCAGTCCCCAGGGACAGGGGGGACAAAAACTGTTTTTT; CDR3: CASSPQGQGGQKLFF
V: TRBV28; J: TRBJ2-6; size: NA; D: TRBD1; DNA: TGTGCCAGCAGTTTCATATATCCGAACTCTAAAGGGACAGGGGTACTCTCTGGGGCCAACGTCCTGACTTTC; CDR3: CASSFIYPNSKGTGVLSGANVLTF
V: TRBV30; J: TRBJ1-2; size: NA; D: NA; DNA: TGTGCCTGGAGTGTACGGGGAGGGTCGGGGGGCTACACCTTC; CDR3: CAWSVRGGSGGYTF
V: TRBV11-3; J: TRBJ2-7; size: few; D: NA; DNA: TGTGCCAGCAGCTTACCAGGGGCGCAGGAGCAGTACTTC; CDR3: CASSLPGAQEQYF
V: TRBV5-6; J: TRBJ2-7; size: NA; D: TRBD1; DNA: TGTGCCAGCGGATGGACAGGGGGATACGAGCAGTACTTC; CDR3: CASGWTGGYEQYF
V: TRBV29-1; J: TRBJ2-1; size: NA; D: NA; DNA: TGCAGCGTTGAAGGTGGGGGAAGTAGGTCCAATGAGCAGTTCTTC; CDR3: CSVEGGGSRSNEQFF
V: TRBV5-8; J: TRBJ1-2; size: NA; D: TRBD1; DNA: TGTGCCAGCAGCCCCCAAACGGGACAGGTTTTATACTATGGCTACACCTTC; CDR3: CASSPQTGQVLYYGYTF
V: TRBV28; J: TRBJ1-2; size: NA; D: TRBD1; DNA: TGTGCCAGCACTTCACCTCCAGGGGGCAACGGTGGCTACACCTTC; CDR3: CASTSPPGGNGGYTF
V: TRBV28; J: TRBJ2-1; size: NA; D: TRBD2; DNA: TGTGCCAGCAGTCCATCACCTAGCGGGGGGCGCTCCTACAATGAGCAGTTCTTC; CDR3: CASSPSPSGGRSYNEQFF
V: TRBV9; J: TRBJ1-5; size: NA; D: TRBD1; DNA: TGTGCCAGCAGCGGACCGGGACAGGGCAATCAGCCCCAGCATTTT; CDR3: CASSGPGQGNQPQHF
V: TRBV11-1; J: TRBJ1-4; size: NA; D: NA; DNA: TGTGCCAGCAGCCCAAATGGGGGACGCGAGGAAAAACTGTTTTTT; CDR3: CASSPNGGREEKLFF
V: TRBV7-3; J: TRBJ1-6; size: NA; D: TRBD1; DNA: TGTGCCAGCAGCCGGACGGGACAGGGGAATAATTCACCCCTCCACTTT; CDR3: CASSRTGQGNNSPLHF
V: TRBV7-9; J: TRBJ1-5; size: NA; D: NA; DNA: TGTGCCAGCTCTCCCCGAGGCGGAGATAGCAATCAGCCCCAGCATTTT; CDR3: CASSPRGGDSNQPQHF
V: TRBV6-5; J: TRBJ1-5; size: NA; D: NA; DNA: TGTGCCAGCAGCCCCCTCCAAGCCTATCAGCCCCAGCATTTT; CDR3: CASSPLQAYQPQHF
V: TRBV24-1; J: TRBJ2-7; size: once; D: NA; DNA: TGTGCCACCAGTAGCGACAGATCCTACGAGCAGTACTTC; CDR3: CATSSDRSYEQYF
V: TRBV28; J: TRBJ1-2; size: NA; D: NA; DNA: TGTGCCAGCAGTAAAGAGCGGAGGCGCGGGGGACTCTATGGCTACACCTTC; CDR3: CASSKERRRGGLYGYTF
V: TRBV4-2; J: TRBJ1-5; size: NA; D: NA; DNA: TGTGCCAGCAGCCAAGAGTCGGCCTCCAATCAGCCCCAGCATTTT; CDR3: CASSQESASNQPQHF
V: TRBV5-1; J: TRBJ2-1; size: NA; D: TRBD1; DNA: TGCGCCAGCAGCTTGGGCCTCCGGGACAGGGGCAATGAGCAGTTCTTC; CDR3: CASSLGLRDRGNEQFF
V: TRBV5-1; J: TRBJ1-4; size: NA; D: NA; DNA: TGCGCCAGCAGCTTGTTGGGGGGGGCGCGGAATGAAAAACTGTTTTTT; CDR3: CASSLLGGARNEKLFF
V: TRBV28; J: TRBJ2-5; size: NA; D: TRBD1; DNA: TGTGCCAGCAGTGGGCCGGGACAGGGGGCTGAGACCCAGTACTTC; CDR3: CASSGPGQGAETQYF
V: TRBV14; J: TRBJ1-2; size: NA; D: TRBD1; DNA: TGTGCCAGCAGCTATCTAACCCGACAGGGGTATGGCTACACCTTC; CDR3: CASSYLTRQGYGYTF
V: TRBV5-1; J: TRBJ2-2; size: NA; D: TRBD2; DNA: TGCGCCAGCAGTATTCGAGGACTAGGCACCGGGGAGCTGTTTTTT; CDR3: CASSIRGLGTGELFF
V: TRBV23-1; J: TRBJ1-5; size: NA; D: NA; DNA: TGCGCCAGCAGTCCCGGTGGCACGCCTTGGTTTCAGCCCCAGCATTTT; CDR3: CASSPGGTPWFQPQHF
V: TRBV6-5; J: TRBJ1-1; size: once; D: NA; DNA: TGTGCCAGCAGATCCCCCGACAGGCTAGTCGAAGCTTTCTTT; CDR3: CASRSPDRLVEAFF
V: TRBV28; J: TRBJ1-2; size: NA; D: NA; DNA: TGTGCCAGCAGTCAGGGGAACTATGGCTACACCTTC; CDR3: CASSQGNYGYTF
V: TRBV7-2; J: TRBJ2-5; size: few; D: NA; DNA: TGTGCCAGCAGCTTATCAGAGACCCAGTACTTC; CDR3: CASSLSETQYF
V: TRBV18; J: TRBJ2-1; size: NA; D: TRBD1; DNA: TGTGCCAGCTCACCACCGGGACAGAGCTCCTACAATGAGCAGTTCTTC; CDR3: CASSPPGQSSYNEQFF
V: TRBV12-3/TRBV12-4; J: TRBJ1-5; size: NA; D: NA; DNA: TGTGCCAGCAGTCAACAGGGCAATCAGCCCCAGCATTTT; CDR3: CASSQQGNQPQHF
V: TRBV6-5; J: TRBJ2-7; size: NA; D: TRBD1; DNA: TGTGCCAGCAGTTACAGGGACAGGGGTTACGAGCAGTACTTC; CDR3: CASSYRDRGYEQYF
V: TRBV3-1/TRBV3-2; J: TRBJ1-3; size: NA; D: TRBD1; DNA: TGTGCCAGCACCCAGGGGGGAGGATCTGGAAACACCATATATTTT; CDR3: CASTQGGGSGNTIYF
V: TRBV5-1; J: TRBJ1-1; size: few; D: NA; DNA: TGCGCCAGCAGCTTGCGGCAGCTCGGCACTGAAGCTTTCTTT; CDR3: CASSLRQLGTEAFF
V: TRBV12-3/TRBV12-4; J: TRBJ1-5; size: NA; D: NA; DNA: TGTGCCAGCAGTAAAGGGAAGCCCCAGCATTTT; CDR3: CASSKGKPQHF
V: TRBV19; J: TRBJ2-1; size: NA; D: TRBD1; DNA: TGTGCCAGTAGTAGAAGGGACAGGGGGCGCGGGCATGAGCAGTTCTTC; CDR3: CASSRRDRGRGHEQFF
V: TRBV27; J: TRBJ2-7; size: NA; D: TRBD1; DNA: TGTGCCAGCGGATTCCGCCGGGACAGAGGCTACGAGCAGTACTTC; CDR3: CASGFRRDRGYEQYF
V: TRBV5-4; J: TRBJ2-5; size: once; D: NA; DNA: TGTGCCAGCAGCTTGGAAGGGGTCGGCGGGGAGACCCAGTACTTC; CDR3: CASSLEGVGGETQYF
V: TRBV7-2; J: TRBJ1-2; size: once; D: NA; DNA: TGTGCCAGCAGCTTAGCGCCGGACTCGGGCTATGGCTACACCTTC; CDR3: CASSLAPDSGYGYTF
V: TRBV6-1; J: TRBJ1-1; size: few; D: NA; DNA: TGTGCCAGCAGTGAACTTAATGTTGGGCTGGGGGCGCAGGACACTGAAGCTTTCTTT; CDR3: CASSELNVGLGAQDTEAFF
V: TRBV5-8; J: TRBJ1-4; size: once; D: TRBD1; DNA: TGTGCCAGCAGCTCGGGACAGATCTACAATAATGAAAAACTGTTTTTT; CDR3: CASSSGQIYNNEKLFF
V: TRBV6-5; J: TRBJ1-2; size: NA; D: NA; DNA: TGTGCCAGCAGCCGAAGGGGGAACTATGGCTACACCTTC; CDR3: CASSRRGNYGYTF